The clone carrying this T cell receptor (beta chain) was counted a few times. Its antigen is not known. Here immunoSEQ multiplex PCR was the method, and the copy in TCRdb shows in-frame clones only, minus some. The table shows 35,000 to 45,000 clones, with roughly 81% occurring only once. This entry belongs to a study of PD-1 blockade in mismatch repair-deficient tumors. On the study more broadly: Patients had approximately 12 mismatch repair-deficient cancer types, all previously treated and progressing.

This CDR3 has 15 residues. V was clipped by 4 bases and J by 2 bases, with 14 bases between them. Per the germline V gene, CDR1 is SGHDT and CDR2 is YYEEEE. Study-level findings and limits: Tumor-resident clones, often undetectable pretreatment in blood, expanded then contracted after pembrolizumab.

PCR or immunohistochemistry showed mismatch repair deficiency in every enrolled patient. This chain uses TRBV5-6 with TRBJ2-3; D perhaps matches TRBD2 (5 bases). This material consisted of peripheral blood, taken around 75 weeks after starting pembrolizumab. The TCR comes from an adult with mismatch repair-deficient cancer. This chain's CDR3 is CASSESGSFTDTQYF. CDR3 bases: TGTGCCAGCAGCGAGTCGGGAAGCTTCACAGATACGCAGTATTTT.